This section outlines one T cell receptor beta chain sequence together with its context. Germline V gives CDR1 SGHTA, CDR2 FQGTGA. The CDR3 extends over 15 amino acids. V lost 2 bases and J lost 9; bases outside the gene matches: 7. This record comes from a study of blood T cell repertoires in COVID-19. The wider study: Whether acute or convalescent, the COVID-19 samples came from the United States, Italy and Spain. The analysed material was cDNA or gDNA that came from T cells, B-cell-depleted T cells, or PBMCs.

As originally analysed: By means of reference gene primer amplification, nucleated cell counts were estimated. Clones were sequenced by immunoSEQ multiplex PCR, and TCRdb holds only the in-frame ones, with some missing. V, J and clone size reflect that table, while D and trimming were determined from the DNA. The sample holds approximately 170,000 clones, over 75% seen once. This rearrangement joins TRBV7-3 to TRBJ2-1; 10 bases are a match to TRBD1. The source is a man in his sixties who had recovered from COVID-19. The material sequenced was peripheral blood. The CDR3 bases are TGTGCCAGCAGCTTAGGACAGGGGGTTTTGGGTGAGCAGTTCTTC. It codes for CASSLGQGVLGEQFF.